These T cell receptor beta chains were read from a single sample in a study of spatial heterogeneity in lung cancer. TCRdb re-analysed the 5' RACE reads in MiXCR, keeping a single row per CDR3 protein. The sample contains over 50,000 distinct CDR3 sequences, more than 7% of which appear only once. The sequences come from PBMCs, collected at surgery. These receptor sequences come from a female donor with early-stage non-small cell lung cancer. CDR3s include the opening cysteine and the closing phenylalanine or tryptophan. The D gene is left open where the match is weak. Where a row states a size, it is once, few, many or the class of an expanded clone; other rows omit it.

clone size	D gene	V gene	J gene	CDR3 protein	CDR3 DNA
few	NA	TRBV6-4	TRBJ1-1	CASSRILNTEAFF	TGTGCCAGCAGCAGAATTCTGAACACTGAAGCTTTCTTT
NA	NA	TRBV20-1	TRBJ2-2	CSAQPWGNTGELFF	TGCAGTGCCCAGCCTTGGGGGAACACCGGGGAGCTGTTTTTT
many	NA	TRBV4-1	TRBJ1-2	CASSQDRTNYGYTF	TGCGCCAGCAGCCAAGACAGGACTAACTATGGCTACACCTTC
few	NA	TRBV12-3/TRBV12-4	TRBJ1-6	CASGSGPAPLHF	TGTGCCAGTGGGTCAGGGCCGGCACCCCTCCACTTT
few	NA	TRBV27	TRBJ2-1	CASRVRQRSYNEQFF	TGTGCCAGCAGGGTTCGTCAAAGGTCCTACAATGAGCAGTTCTTC
NA	NA	TRBV6-6	TRBJ2-2	CATHAAAENTGELFF	TGTGCCACCCACGCAGCGGCGGAGAACACCGGGGAGCTGTTTTTT
NA	NA	TRBV5-6	TRBJ1-2	CASSLLGEAVFYGYTF	TGTGCCAGCAGCTTGCTCGGGGAGGCAGTGTTCTATGGCTACACCTTC
NA	NA	TRBV6-5	TRBJ1-1	CASSYSMGSTEAFF	TGTGCCAGCAGTTACTCGATGGGAAGCACTGAAGCTTTCTTT
NA	TRBD2	TRBV20-1	TRBJ2-5	CSARDAGVETQYF	TGCAGTGCTAGAGACGCGGGGGTGGAGACCCAGTACTTC
many	TRBD2	TRBV4-1	TRBJ2-1	CASSLLTSGSGDEQFF	TGCGCCAGCAGCCTGCTGACTAGCGGGAGTGGCGATGAGCAGTTCTTC
NA	TRBD1	TRBV6-5	TRBJ1-5	CASRETGGDQPQHF	TGTGCCAGCAGGGAGACAGGGGGCGATCAGCCCCAGCATTTT
many	NA	TRBV3-1	TRBJ2-2	CASSPLAGTANTGELFF	TGTGCCAGCAGCCCCCTGGCAGGGACGGCGAACACCGGGGAGCTGTTTTTT
many	NA	TRBV6-5	TRBJ1-2	CASSPVGYGYTF	TGTGCCAGCAGCCCCGTGGGCTATGGCTACACCTTC
many	TRBD1	TRBV7-9	TRBJ1-1	CASSLKRGRDTEAFF	TGTGCCAGCAGCTTAAAAAGGGGGCGAGACACTGAAGCTTTCTTT
few	NA	TRBV20-1	TRBJ1-2	CSASPGADLNGYTF	TGCAGTGCTAGTCCGGGGGCCGATTTGAATGGCTACACCTTC
few	NA	TRBV7-9	TRBJ2-3	CASSSLGRGATDTQYF	TGTGCCAGCAGCTCCCTAGGGAGGGGGGCAACAGATACGCAGTATTTT
few	NA	TRBV7-2	TRBJ2-5	CASSLYGGREETQYF	TGTGCCAGCAGTCTTTACGGGGGCCGGGAAGAGACCCAGTACTTC
NA	NA	TRBV27	TRBJ2-1	CASSLWGGEQFF	TGTGCCAGCAGTTTATGGGGCGGGGAGCAGTTCTTC
many	NA	TRBV9	TRBJ1-6	CASSAGQRGSSPLHF	TGTGCCAGCAGCGCGGGACAAAGAGGGAGTTCACCCCTCCACTTT
few	TRBD1	TRBV7-8	TRBJ1-1	CASSPYRTGVYREAFF	TGTGCCAGCAGCCCCTACAGGACAGGGGTATACAGGGAAGCTTTCTTT
few	NA	TRBV18	TRBJ1-1	CASSGGQNTEAFF	TGTGCCAGCTCGGGGGGACAGAACACTGAAGCTTTCTTT
many	NA	TRBV28	TRBJ2-4	CASSPLGDLAKNIQYF	TGTGCCAGCAGCCCTTTGGGTGACTTAGCCAAAAACATTCAGTACTTC
many	TRBD2	TRBV29-1	TRBJ2-1	CSVRTSGGDNEQFF	TGCAGCGTTCGGACTAGCGGGGGGGACAATGAGCAGTTCTTC
few	NA	TRBV6-6	TRBJ1-5	CASSYGTGYSNQPQHF	TGTGCCAGCAGTTACGGAACAGGATATAGCAATCAGCCCCAGCATTTT
many	NA	TRBV7-9	TRBJ2-7	CASRIRDKIYEQYF	TGTGCCAGCAGGATCCGGGACAAGATCTACGAGCAGTACTTC
NA	NA	TRBV7-2	TRBJ1-1	CASSREGVGYTEAFF	TGTGCCAGCAGCCGGGAGGGGGTTGGTTACACTGAAGCTTTCTTT
few	NA	TRBV28	TRBJ1-2	CASSLGTGQGLPYGYTF	TGTGCCAGCAGTTTGGGCACCGGGCAGGGCCTTCCCTATGGCTACACCTTC
NA	TRBD1	TRBV7-2	TRBJ2-2	CASSPRGGTGSAGELFF	TGTGCCAGCAGCCCACGAGGGGGGACAGGGTCGGCCGGGGAGCTGTTTTTT
once	TRBD2	TRBV6-6	TRBJ2-1	CASSPGGAPYNEQFF	TGTGCCAGCAGCCCCGGGGGGGCCCCCTACAATGAGCAGTTCTTC
many	NA	TRBV21-1	TRBJ2-3	CASSKKRPGEGASTDTQYF	TGTGCCAGCAGCAAAAAACGCCCCGGGGAGGGAGCTAGCACAGATACGCAGTATTTT
many	NA	TRBV5-1	TRBJ2-5	CASSLGIGMDQETQYF	TGCGCCAGCAGCTTGGGGATTGGCATGGACCAAGAGACCCAGTACTTC
NA	TRBD2	TRBV20-1	TRBJ2-1	CSGTASGGYNEQFF	TGCAGTGGTACTGCGAGCGGGGGCTACAATGAGCAGTTCTTC
few	NA	TRBV28	TRBJ2-5	CASSLATELQETQYF	TGTGCCAGCAGCCTCGCGACAGAACTCCAAGAGACCCAGTACTTC
few	NA	TRBV7-7	TRBJ2-5	CASSLGGYRTQETQYF	TGTGCCAGCAGCTTAGGGGGGTATAGAACCCAAGAGACCCAGTACTTC
few	TRBD1	TRBV5-4	TRBJ2-3	CAGTQGSSTDTQYF	TGTGCCGGTACACAGGGGTCGAGCACAGATACGCAGTATTTT
few	NA	TRBV10-3	TRBJ1-5	CAAGSRMDSKNSNQPQHF	TGTGCCGCCGGATCTAGGATGGACAGTAAAAATAGCAATCAGCCCCAGCATTTT
NA	NA	TRBV9	TRBJ1-2	CASSVGLHDYGYTF	TGTGCCAGCAGCGTAGGGCTCCATGACTATGGCTACACCTTC
many	NA	TRBV7-8	TRBJ2-1	CASSLRGRESSYNEQFF	TGTGCCAGCAGCTTAAGGGGGCGGGAGAGCTCCTACAATGAGCAGTTCTTC
many	TRBD1	TRBV4-1	TRBJ2-5	CASSHSGQGGETQYF	TGCGCCAGCAGCCACTCGGGACAGGGTGGAGAGACCCAGTACTTC
few	NA	TRBV28	TRBJ1-2	CASSSPSNYGYTF	TGTGCCAGCAGTTCACCCTCTAACTATGGCTACACCTTC
many	TRBD1	TRBV5-5	TRBJ2-7	CASSKTGGGWYEQYF	TGTGCCAGCAGTAAAACAGGGGGCGGCTGGTACGAGCAGTACTTC
few	NA	TRBV6-6	TRBJ1-5	CASTVGDNQPQHF	TGTGCCAGCACCGTGGGGGATAATCAGCCCCAGCATTTT
few	TRBD1	TRBV6-5	TRBJ1-1	CASRRQGADREAFF	TGTGCCAGCAGAAGACAGGGGGCAGACCGTGAAGCTTTCTTT
NA	NA	TRBV28	TRBJ2-2	CASMGREDGELFF	TGTGCCAGCATGGGAAGGGAGGACGGGGAGCTGTTTTTT
NA	NA	TRBV29-1	TRBJ1-2	CSVEFSGSRGYTF	TGCAGCGTTGAATTCTCTGGAAGTCGGGGCTACACCTTC
many	NA	TRBV5-1	TRBJ2-3	CASRPGLPTDTQYF	TGCGCCAGTCGTCCGGGACTTCCCACAGATACGCAGTATTTT
few	TRBD1	TRBV4-1	TRBJ2-2	CASSQGTGRLAGELFF	TGCGCCAGCAGCCAGGGGACAGGGAGATTAGCCGGGGAGCTGTTTTTT
many	NA	TRBV19	TRBJ1-5	CASSKEGYQPQHF	TGTGCCAGTAGTAAAGAGGGGTATCAGCCCCAGCATTTT
NA	NA	TRBV14	TRBJ2-2	CASSQRTANTGELFF	TGTGCCAGCAGCCAAAGGACAGCGAACACCGGGGAGCTGTTTTTT
NA	NA	TRBV2	TRBJ2-7	CASRQTGASGYEQYF	TGTGCCAGCAGACAGACCGGGGCATCCGGGTACGAGCAGTACTTC
few	NA	TRBV28	TRBJ1-1	CASSPSIGNTEAFF	TGTGCCAGCAGTCCATCAATCGGGAACACTGAAGCTTTCTTT